This T cell receptor (beta chain) derives from a study of blood T cell repertoires in COVID-19 (dated by TCRdb to the early 2020s). Concerning the study at large: Samples from collaborators originated in the United States, Italy and Spain and spanned both the acute and convalescent phases of COVID-19. A freely available public database, intended as a resource for researchers studying the immune response to SARS-CoV-2, is where the repertoires were released. The material from the prospective study consisted of cDNA or gDNA derived from T cells, B-cell-depleted T cells, or PBMCs. The sample metadata nearly always contained a de-identified subject ID, COVID-19 status, age in years and sex. The samples were drawn from two sources: the first 160 participants of the ongoing ImmuneRACE study, and over 950 subjects contributed by 6 global collaborators. Subjects who had been exposed to COVID-19, were actively infected with it, or had recovered from it provided the deeply sampled blood TCRbeta repertoires that made up the dataset. Where available, HLA class I and class II types were obtained from metadata supplied by the sample provider rather than from assay-based typing. The full study reports these points: The amount of clinical and demographic metadata varied by source and participant and was provided uncurated.

Participants in the prospective study were aged roughly 18 to 89 years, lived in about two dozen United States geographic areas, and enrolled through a virtual design. To assign participants to cohorts, the prospective study relied on clinical history that participants themselves reported in a screening survey and a study questionnaire. A participant counted as exposed if, within 2 weeks of entering the study, that participant had been in contact with someone who had a PCR-confirmed or clinician-diagnosed COVID-19 case. In the prospective study, whole blood, serum and a nasopharyngeal or oropharyngeal swab were collected from each participant by mobile phlebotomists. Participants in the prospective study had the option to provide additional blood draws and questionnaires over a roughly two-month period. Before DNA extraction, blood samples from the prospective study were shipped at room temperature or frozen.

A note on this clone: Its antigen has not been determined. No qualities accompany the bases; no much larger clone lies one base away.

The junction shows trimming of 3 bases on V and 6 bases on J, and the gene matches do not reach 12 bases of it. The germline V gene gives CDR1 as MDHEN and CDR2 as SYDVKM. Including cysteine and phenylalanine, the CDR3 has 17 amino acids. Kept here is only the CDR3 DNA, which spans 51 bases and is read in frame from base 1. TCRbeta CDR3 regions were amplified from genomic DNA by means of the immunoSEQ Assay, a bias-controlled multiplex PCR. As for how the authors treated the data: Nucleated cell counts per sample were estimated from amplification of reference gene primers within the assay. To quantify the absolute abundance of each unique TCRbeta CDR3 rearrangement, sequence reads were collapsed and filtered. Productive Simpson clonality was computed per sample as the square root of Simpson's diversity index over productive rearrangements. In TCRdb, the immuneACCESS table is reduced to in-frame sequences with V and J assigned. These tables do not hold every clone; where another copy was compared, an unresolved V gene accounts for under half, and the others remain unexplained. The DNA gave D and trimming, while V, J and clone size come from that table. Counted in this sample were some 320,000 clones; around 85% of them appeared once. The ten most abundant clones make up over 1.5% of the sample.

The receptor was isolated from a woman in her thirties who had been exposed to COVID-19. Here the chain combines TRBV28 and TRBJ1-5, with TRBD1 identical over 9 junction bases. Sequencing used PBMCs or T cells enriched from blood (not recorded which). CDR3 region: CASSLGGTGGRSQPQHF. The nucleotides read TGTGCCAGCAGTTTGGGGGGAACAGGGGGCAGGAGTCAGCCCCAGCATTTT.